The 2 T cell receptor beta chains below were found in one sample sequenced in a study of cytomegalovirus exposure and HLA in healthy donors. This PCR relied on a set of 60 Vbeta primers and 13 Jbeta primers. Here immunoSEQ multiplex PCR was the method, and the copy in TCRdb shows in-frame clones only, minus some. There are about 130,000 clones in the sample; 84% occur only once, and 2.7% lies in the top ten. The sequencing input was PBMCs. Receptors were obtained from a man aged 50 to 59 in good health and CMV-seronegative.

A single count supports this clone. This CDR3 is CASSQMDTPLYEQYF. CDR3 nucleotide sequence: TGCGCCAGCAGCCAAATGGACACACCACTCTACGAGCAGTACTTC. This chain connects TRBV4-1 to TRBJ2-7, with D possibly being TRBD1 (5 bases). V was shortened by 2 bases and J by 3 bases, with 14 bases between the two germline ends. Germline CDR1 is MGHRA and CDR2 is YSYEKL. The CDR3 runs 15 residues.

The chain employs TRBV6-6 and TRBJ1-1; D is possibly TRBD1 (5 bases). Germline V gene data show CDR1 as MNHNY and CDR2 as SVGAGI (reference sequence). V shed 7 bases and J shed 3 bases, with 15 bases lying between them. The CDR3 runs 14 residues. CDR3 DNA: TGTGCCAGCACCCGACCCCTAGGGGACACTGAAGCTTTCTTT. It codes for CASTRPLGDTEAFF.